This is a list of T cell receptor beta chains from one sample in a study of shared clonotypes between healthy human individuals. Repertoires were generated with immunoSEQ multiplex PCR, while TCRdb's copy carries only in-frame clones and drops some. Of approximately 1,000,000 clones in the sample, approximately 75% were seen once. Sequencing was carried out using memory CD4+ T cells from PBMCs. These receptors all come from a man between 18 and 35 years old in good health. Some clones in this sample may be carry-over from other donors' samples. Each CDR3 is given with its conserved first and last residue. The D gene is left open where the match is weak. Expanded clones get a size class; other rows say once, few or many, or leave the size out.

TRBJ1-1 | TRBV15 | NA | NA | 14 | CATSRDRVNTEAFF | TGTGCCACCAGCAGAGACAGGGTGAACACTGAAGCTTTCTTT
TRBJ1-3 | TRBV4-2 | NA | NA | 15 | CASSAGTQPGNTIYF | TGTGCCAGCAGCGCCGGGACTCAACCTGGAAACACCATATATTTT
TRBJ2-5 | TRBV27 | NA | few | 14 | CASRTTRGRETQYF | TGTGCCAGCAGAACTACTCGGGGAAGGGAGACCCAGTACTTC
TRBJ2-7 | TRBV4-3 | NA | NA | 16 | CASSQDRAGAAYEQYF | TGCGCCAGCAGCCAAGATAGGGCAGGGGCAGCCTACGAGCAGTACTTC
TRBJ2-1 | TRBV19 | TRBD2 | NA | 15 | CASQQPAGGMEEQFF | TGTGCCAGCCAGCAACCTGCGGGAGGGATGGAAGAGCAGTTCTTC
TRBJ2-6 | TRBV29-1 | TRBD2 | NA | 16 | CSVFSGGSSGANVLTF | TGCAGCGTTTTTTCCGGGGGGAGCTCTGGGGCCAACGTCCTGACTTTC
TRBJ2-5 | TRBV7-9 | NA | NA | 17 | CASSPLAPSGGGETQYF | TGTGCCAGCAGCCCACTAGCCCCCTCCGGGGGCGGAGAGACCCAGTACTTC
TRBJ2-7 | TRBV20-1 | TRBD2 | NA | 11 | CSGSGGNEQYF | TGCAGTGGTAGCGGGGGTAACGAGCAGTACTTC
TRBJ2-5 | TRBV10-3 | NA | NA | 12 | CATRRDQETQYF | TGTGCCACCCGGAGGGATCAAGAGACCCAGTACTTC
TRBJ1-5 | TRBV5-1 | TRBD1 | NA | 15 | CASSPRGQGGQPQHF | TGCGCCAGCAGCCCAAGGGGACAGGGGGGCCAGCCCCAGCATTTT
TRBJ1-2 | TRBV28 | NA | NA | 12 | CASSVPPGGYTF | TGTGCCAGCAGTGTCCCCCCCGGCGGCTACACCTTC
TRBJ1-1 | TRBV7-9 | NA | NA | 14 | CASSLAEGYTEAFF | TGTGCCAGCAGCTTAGCCGAGGGTTACACTGAAGCTTTCTTT
TRBJ2-2 | TRBV5-6 | TRBD1 | NA | 16 | CASSPRTGSNTGELFF | TGTGCCAGCAGCCCTCGGACAGGGTCAAACACCGGGGAGCTGTTTTTT
TRBJ1-5 | TRBV2 | TRBD1 | NA | 13 | CASGQAYNQPQHF | TGTGCCAGTGGACAGGCCTACAATCAGCCCCAGCATTTT
TRBJ2-2 | TRBV27 | NA | many | 15 | CASSLSHNIRGELFF | TGTGCCAGCAGTTTATCCCACAATATACGCGGGGAGCTGTTTTTT
TRBJ1-1 | TRBV4-3 | TRBD1 | NA | 15 | CASSQVDRVDTEAFF | TGCGCCAGCAGCCAAGTCGACAGGGTGGACACTGAAGCTTTCTTT
TRBJ2-5 | TRBV5-1 | NA | once | 13 | CASSLELGQTQYF | TGCGCCAGCAGCTTGGAACTGGGGCAGACCCAGTACTTC
TRBJ1-5 | TRBV27 | NA | NA | 15 | CASSLLGVSNQPQHF | TGTGCCAGCAGTTTATTAGGGGTTAGCAATCAGCCCCAGCATTTT
TRBJ2-2 | TRBV28 | NA | NA | 14 | CASTRYGNTGELFF | TGTGCCAGCACCCGGTACGGGAACACCGGGGAGCTGTTTTTT
TRBJ1-5 | TRBV28 | NA | few | 12 | CASSRVGGSWHF | TGTGCCAGCAGTCGAGTGGGAGGGTCCTGGCATTTT
TRBJ2-3 | TRBV18 | TRBD2 | NA | 18 | CASSPLVTSGRNTDTQYF | TGTGCCAGCTCACCACTTGTCACTAGCGGGAGGAACACAGATACGCAGTATTTT
TRBJ2-5 | TRBV7-2 | NA | NA | 13 | CASSSGVVETQYF | TGTGCCAGCAGCTCAGGGGTGGTAGAGACCCAGTACTTC
TRBJ2-1 | TRBV2 | TRBD2 | NA | 15 | CASSVKAGGVNEQFF | TGTGCCAGCAGTGTAAAAGCGGGAGGGGTTAATGAGCAGTTCTTC
TRBJ2-2 | TRBV7-6 | NA | NA | 16 | CASSFGAGGAAGELFF | TGTGCCAGCAGCTTCGGAGCTGGAGGGGCGGCCGGGGAGCTGTTTTTT
TRBJ1-2 | TRBV19 | NA | NA | 13 | CASSGGRSYGYTF | TGTGCCAGTAGTGGTGGACGGTCCTATGGCTACACCTTC
TRBJ1-5 | TRBV6-5 | NA | NA | 14 | CASRDMPSVGPQHF | TGTGCCAGCAGGGACATGCCGTCCGTAGGGCCCCAGCATTTT
TRBJ1-1 | TRBV7-2 | NA | many | 13 | CASSSQMNTEAFF | TGTGCCAGCAGCTCACAGATGAACACTGAAGCTTTCTTT
TRBJ1-2 | TRBV27 | NA | once | 12 | CASSTGVGGYTF | TGTGCCAGCAGTACGGGTGTTGGGGGCTACACCTTC
TRBJ2-5 | TRBV28 | NA | few | 14 | CASSLVGGDETQYF | TGTGCCAGCAGTTTAGTAGGGGGGGATGAGACCCAGTACTTC
TRBJ2-1 | TRBV27 | TRBD1 | NA | 15 | CASSLSLGQGYEQFF | TGTGCCAGCAGTTTATCGTTGGGACAGGGCTATGAGCAGTTCTTC
TRBJ1-1 | TRBV19 | NA | NA | 12 | CASSQGVTEAFF | TGTGCCAGTAGTCAGGGAGTCACTGAAGCTTTCTTT
TRBJ2-7 | TRBV5-5 | NA | NA | 13 | CASSLGGFYEQYF | TGTGCCAGCAGCTTGGGCGGGTTTTACGAGCAGTACTTC
TRBJ2-1 | TRBV6-1 | NA | once | 14 | CASSPRTDYNEQFF | TGTGCCAGCAGTCCTCGGACAGATTACAATGAGCAGTTCTTC
TRBJ1-5 | TRBV11-2 | NA | NA | 15 | CASSLQPGSNQPQHF | TGTGCCAGCAGCCTCCAACCGGGTAGCAATCAGCCCCAGCATTTT
TRBJ2-1 | TRBV11-2 | TRBD2 | NA | 16 | CASSLGGGRWTDEQFF | TGTGCCAGCAGCTTAGGAGGCGGGAGATGGACCGATGAGCAGTTCTTC
TRBJ1-5 | TRBV12-2 | NA | NA | 19 | CASRLAGLLGGAENQPQHF | TGTGCAAGTCGCTTAGCGGGCCTTCTGGGCGGTGCTGAGAATCAGCCCCAGCATTTT
TRBJ2-1 | TRBV7-3 | TRBD2 | many | 16 | CASSLTSGTTYNEQFF | TGTGCCAGCAGCTTAACGAGCGGGACCACTTACAATGAGCAGTTCTTC
TRBJ1-5 | TRBV19 | NA | NA | 18 | CASSIRVYSLRSNQPQHF | TGTGCCAGTAGTATCCGTGTCTACTCTCTCCGAAGCAATCAGCCCCAGCATTTT
TRBJ1-1 | TRBV11-2 | TRBD1 | NA | 14 | CASSSTRGGTEAFF | TGTGCCAGCAGCTCAACCAGGGGGGGCACTGAAGCTTTCTTT
TRBJ2-5 | TRBV15 | NA | NA | 15 | CATSRDWGVRETQYF | TGTGCCACCAGCAGAGATTGGGGGGTTCGGGAGACCCAGTACTTC
TRBJ2-3 | TRBV11-2 | NA | once | 11 | CASSLTDTQYF | TGTGCCAGCAGCCTGACAGATACGCAGTATTTT
TRBJ2-3 | TRBV6-6 | NA | once | 15 | CASRSLLLATDTQYF | TGTGCCAGCAGAAGCCTCTTGCTAGCGACAGATACGCAGTATTTT
TRBJ2-1 | TRBV7-6 | TRBD2 | NA | 17 | CASSSQTGLAAYNEQFF | TGTGCCAGCAGCTCACAAACGGGACTAGCGGCCTACAATGAGCAGTTCTTC
TRBJ2-5 | TRBV2 | NA | NA | 13 | CASRPSWPETQYF | TGTGCCAGCAGGCCCAGTTGGCCGGAGACCCAGTACTTC
TRBJ2-6 | TRBV9 | NA | NA | 17 | CASSAGLAYSGANVLTF | TGTGCCAGCAGCGCCGGACTCGCCTACTCTGGGGCCAACGTCCTGACTTTC
TRBJ1-4 | TRBV4-1 | NA | NA | 13 | CASSQDQEGKLFF | TGCGCCAGCAGCCAAGATCAGGAGGGAAAACTGTTTTTT